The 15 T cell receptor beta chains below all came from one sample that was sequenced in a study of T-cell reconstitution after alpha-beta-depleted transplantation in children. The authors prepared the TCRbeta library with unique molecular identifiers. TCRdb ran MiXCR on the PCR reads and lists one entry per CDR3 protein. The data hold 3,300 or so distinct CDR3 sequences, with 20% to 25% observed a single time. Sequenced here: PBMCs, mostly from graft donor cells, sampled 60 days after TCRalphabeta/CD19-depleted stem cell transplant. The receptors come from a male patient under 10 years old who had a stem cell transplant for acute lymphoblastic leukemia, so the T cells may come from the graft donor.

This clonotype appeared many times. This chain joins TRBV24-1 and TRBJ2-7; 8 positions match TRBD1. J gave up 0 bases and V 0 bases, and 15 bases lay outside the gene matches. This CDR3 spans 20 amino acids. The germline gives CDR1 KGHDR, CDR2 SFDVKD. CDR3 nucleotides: TGTGCCACCAGTGATTTGTGGTGGGGCAGGGGGCCTTCCACCTCCTACGAGCAGTACTTC. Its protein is CATSDLWWGRGPSTSYEQYF.

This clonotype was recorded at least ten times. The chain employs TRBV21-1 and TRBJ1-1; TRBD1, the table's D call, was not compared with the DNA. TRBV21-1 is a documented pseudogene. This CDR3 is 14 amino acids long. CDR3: CASTSPGRNTEAFF. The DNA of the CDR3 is TGTGCCAGCACCTCTCCCGGGAGGAACACTGAAGCTTTCTTT.

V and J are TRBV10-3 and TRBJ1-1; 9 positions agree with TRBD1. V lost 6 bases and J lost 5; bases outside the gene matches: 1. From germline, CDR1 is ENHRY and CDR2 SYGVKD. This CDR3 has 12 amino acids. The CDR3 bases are TGTGCCATCAGGGGACAGGGAACTGAAGCTTTCTTT. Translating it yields CAIRGQGTEAFF.

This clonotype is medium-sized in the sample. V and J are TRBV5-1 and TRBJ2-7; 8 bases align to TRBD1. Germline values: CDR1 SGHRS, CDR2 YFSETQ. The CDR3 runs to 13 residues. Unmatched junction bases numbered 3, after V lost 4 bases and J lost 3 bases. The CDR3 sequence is CASSRDRFYEQYF. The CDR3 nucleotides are TGCGCCAGCAGCCGGGACAGGTTCTACGAGCAGTACTTC.

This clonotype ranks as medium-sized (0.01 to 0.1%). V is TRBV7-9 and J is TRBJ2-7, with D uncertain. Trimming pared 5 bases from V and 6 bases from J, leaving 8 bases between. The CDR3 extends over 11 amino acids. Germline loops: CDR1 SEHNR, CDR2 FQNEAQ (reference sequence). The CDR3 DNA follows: TGTGCCAGCAGCCAGGAATTCGAGCAGTACTTC. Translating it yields CASSQEFEQYF.

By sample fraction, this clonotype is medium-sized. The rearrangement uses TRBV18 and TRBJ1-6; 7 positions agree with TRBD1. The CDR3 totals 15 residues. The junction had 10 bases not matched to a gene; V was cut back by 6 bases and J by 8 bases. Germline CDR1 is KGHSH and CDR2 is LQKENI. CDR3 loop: CASSPSKGAHSPLHF. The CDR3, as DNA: TGTGCCAGCTCCCCTTCTAAGGGGGCGCATTCACCCCTCCACTTT.

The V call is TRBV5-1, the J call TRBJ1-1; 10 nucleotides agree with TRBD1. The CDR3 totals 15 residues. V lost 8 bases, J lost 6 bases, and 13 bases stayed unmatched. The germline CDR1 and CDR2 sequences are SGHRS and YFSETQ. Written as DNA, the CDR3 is TGCGCCAGACTCCGGGACAGGGGCGAGGTGGCTGAAGCTTTCTTT. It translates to CARLRDRGEVAEAFF.

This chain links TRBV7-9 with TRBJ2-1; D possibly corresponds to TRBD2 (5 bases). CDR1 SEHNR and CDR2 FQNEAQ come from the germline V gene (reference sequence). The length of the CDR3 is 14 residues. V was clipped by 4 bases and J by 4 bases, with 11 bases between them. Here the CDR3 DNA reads TGTGCCAGCAGCTCCGGGATGGGATACAATGAGCAGTTCTTC. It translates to CASSSGMGYNEQFF.

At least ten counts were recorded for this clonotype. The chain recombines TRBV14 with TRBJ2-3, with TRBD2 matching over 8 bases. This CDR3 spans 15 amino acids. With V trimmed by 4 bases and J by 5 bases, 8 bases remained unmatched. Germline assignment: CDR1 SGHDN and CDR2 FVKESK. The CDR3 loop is CASSRVVLAGDTQYF. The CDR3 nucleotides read TGTGCCAGCAGCCGAGTGGTTCTAGCGGGAGATACGCAGTATTTT.

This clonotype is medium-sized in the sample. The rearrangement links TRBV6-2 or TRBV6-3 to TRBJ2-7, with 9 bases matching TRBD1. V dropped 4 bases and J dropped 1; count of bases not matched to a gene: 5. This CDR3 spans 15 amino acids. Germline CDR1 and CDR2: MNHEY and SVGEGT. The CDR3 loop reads CASSWTTGGSYEQYF. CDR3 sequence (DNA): TGTGCCAGCAGTTGGACGACAGGGGGATCCTACGAGCAGTACTTC.

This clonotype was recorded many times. CDR3 DNA: TGCGCCAGCAGACAGGGGCATCTCTCCTACGAGCAGTACTTC. Translation gives CASRQGHLSYEQYF. The chain has TRBV4-1 and TRBJ2-7, with 7 bases aligning to TRBD1. V dropped 6 bases and J dropped 0; count of bases not matched to a gene: 5. Germline V gene sequence: CDR1 MGHRA, CDR2 YSYEKL. The CDR3 loop spans 14 amino acids.

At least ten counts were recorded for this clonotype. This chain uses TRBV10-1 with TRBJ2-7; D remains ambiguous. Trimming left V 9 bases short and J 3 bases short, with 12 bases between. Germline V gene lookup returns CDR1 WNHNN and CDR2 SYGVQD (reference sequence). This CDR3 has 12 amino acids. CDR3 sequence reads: CASAGDYYEQYF. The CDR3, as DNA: TGCGCCAGTGCTGGGGATTACTACGAGCAGTACTTC.

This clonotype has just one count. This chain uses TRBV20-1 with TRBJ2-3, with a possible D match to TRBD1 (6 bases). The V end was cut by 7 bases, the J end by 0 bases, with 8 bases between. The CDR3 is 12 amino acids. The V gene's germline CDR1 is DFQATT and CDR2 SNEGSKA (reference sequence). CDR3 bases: TGCAGTGGGACAGAGAGCACAGATACGCAGTATTTT. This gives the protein CSGTESTDTQYF.

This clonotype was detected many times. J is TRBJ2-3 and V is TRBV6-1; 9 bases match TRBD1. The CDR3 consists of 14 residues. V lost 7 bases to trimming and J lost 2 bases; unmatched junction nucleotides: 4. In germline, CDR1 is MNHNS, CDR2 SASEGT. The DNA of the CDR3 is TGTGCCAGCACGCGGGACAGGGTCACAGATACGCAGTATTTT. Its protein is CASTRDRVTDTQYF.

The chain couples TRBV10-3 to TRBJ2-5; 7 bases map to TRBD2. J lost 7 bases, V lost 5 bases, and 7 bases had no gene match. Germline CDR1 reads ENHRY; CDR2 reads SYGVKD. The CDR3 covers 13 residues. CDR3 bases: TGTGCCATCAGTTGGGAGGGCGCGGGGACCCAGTACTTC. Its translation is CAISWEGAGTQYF.